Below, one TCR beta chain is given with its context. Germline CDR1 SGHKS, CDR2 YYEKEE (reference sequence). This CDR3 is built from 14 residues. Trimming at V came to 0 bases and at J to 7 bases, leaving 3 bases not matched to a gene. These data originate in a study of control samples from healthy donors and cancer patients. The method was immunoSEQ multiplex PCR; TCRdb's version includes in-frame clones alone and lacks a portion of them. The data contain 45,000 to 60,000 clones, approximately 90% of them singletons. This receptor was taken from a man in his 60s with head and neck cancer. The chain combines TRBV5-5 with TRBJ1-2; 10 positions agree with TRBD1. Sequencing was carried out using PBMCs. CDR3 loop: CASSLEGTGVGYTF. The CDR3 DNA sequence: TGTGCCAGCAGCTTGGAGGGGACAGGGGTTGGCTACACCTTC.